The 31 T cell receptor beta chains below all came from one sample that was sequenced in a study of T cell repertoires in cytomegalovirus infection. These receptors have no known antigen. TCRdb analysed the reads with MiXCR anew, one entry per CDR3 protein. The table shows hundreds of thousands of distinct CDR3 sequences, with 30% to 40% occurring only once. The material sequenced was cultured PBMCs, taken from culture after CMV antigen stimulation. The receptors stem from a human donor in good health (CMV status not recorded). Some clones in this sample may be carry-over from other donors' samples.

The chain combines TRBV19 with TRBJ2-6; 11 bases map to TRBD1. J gave up 2 bases and V 5 bases, and 11 bases lay outside the gene matches. This CDR3 has 19 residues. The germline CDR1 and CDR2 sequences are LNHDA and SQIVND (reference sequence). This CDR3 reads CASSGRTGQGDAGANVLTF. The DNA for the CDR3 is TGTGCCAGTAGTGGCCGTACGGGACAGGGGGATGCTGGGGCCAACGTCCTGACTTTC.

Comment on this clonotype: With a much larger clone just one base away, this may be a read error. This chain links TRBV7-2 with TRBJ2-3; tentatively, D is TRBD1 or TRBD2 (5 bases each). The CDR3 runs 16 residues. Germline assignment: CDR1 SGHTA and CDR2 FQGNSA. In DNA, the CDR3 is TGTGCCAGCAGCCCAAGCCGGGACCATATCACAGTTACGCAGTATTTT. Amino acids: CASSPSRDHITVTQYF.

In this sample, this clonotype turned up a few times. The genes are TRBV11-2 and TRBJ1-6; D unresolved. There are 13 residues in the CDR3. Germline V CDR1 and CDR2: SGHAT, FQNNGV. Trimming removed 1 base at V and 10 bases at J, with 8 bases between. As DNA, the CDR3 is TGTGCCAGCAGCTTAGGCGGCGTCTCACCCCTCCACTTT. Translation gives CASSLGGVSPLHF.

The table lists this clonotype with a few counts. The genes are TRBV7-9 and TRBJ2-2; D is uncertain. Germline assignment: CDR1 SEHNR and CDR2 FQNEAQ (reference sequence). Trimming removed 4 bases at V and 5 bases at J, with 8 bases between. CDR3 size: 13 residues. Written as DNA, the CDR3 is TGTGCCAGCAGCTCCTATAAAACCGGGGAGCTGTTTTTT. Translation gives CASSSYKTGELFF.

This clonotype appeared a few times. The V call is TRBV28, the J call TRBJ1-3, with 7 bases that match TRBD1. V was pared by 5 bases and J by 2 bases, with 15 bases of the junction left unmatched. The CDR3 is made up of 18 amino acids. Germline CDR1 and CDR2: MDHEN and SYDVKM. CDR3 sequence (DNA): TGTGCCAGCAGTCGGGACAGCCGGATCACCTACACTGGAAACACCATATATTTT. Amino acids: CASSRDSRITYTGNTIYF.

This clonotype was detected only once. The chain carries TRBV6-2 or TRBV6-3 and TRBJ2-2; D is perhaps TRBD2 (5 bases). The CDR3 covers 14 residues. Germline CDR1 is MNHEY and CDR2 is SVGEGT. V was cut by 7 bases and J by 1 base, with 10 bases left in between. The CDR3 region has the DNA TGTGCCAGCAAGCGCGGGCTGAACACCGGGGAGCTGTTTTTT. Amino acid sequence: CASKRGLNTGELFF.

In this sample, this clonotype turned up a few times. The V call is TRBV7-2, the J call TRBJ1-2, with a weak D call TRBD1 (5 bases). Germline CDR1 is SGHTA and CDR2 is FQGNSA. The CDR3 is 15 residues long. The V and J ends lost 0 bases and 4 bases respectively, with 12 bases between them. CDR3 sequence reads: CASSLAPGQFYGYTF. The CDR3 DNA reads TGTGCCAGCAGCTTAGCTCCCGGACAATTCTATGGCTACACCTTC.

The V and J genes are TRBV12-3 or TRBV12-4 and TRBJ2-5, with D perhaps TRBD1 (7 bases). This CDR3 spans 15 amino acids. With 1 base removed from V and 2 bases from J, the gap between germline ends came to 11 bases. The CDR3 DNA follows: TGTGCCAGCAGTTTAGACAGGGGAGGACAAGAGACCCAGTACTTC. Its protein is CASSLDRGGQETQYF.

The chain links TRBV6-1 to TRBJ2-1; no reliable D call. Trimming pared 0 bases from V and 3 bases from J, leaving 9 bases between. This CDR3 has 15 amino acids. Germline lookup yields CDR1 MNHNS and CDR2 SASEGT. CDR3 sequence reads: CASSEALEVYNEQFF. CDR3 coding DNA: TGTGCCAGCAGTGAAGCGCTAGAGGTCTACAATGAGCAGTTCTTC.

This chain links TRBV11-2 with TRBJ2-1; D may be TRBD1 or TRBD2 (5 bases each). Germline V CDR1 and CDR2: SGHAT, FQNNGV. There are 16 residues in the CDR3. The V end was cut by 5 bases, the J end by 6 bases, with 20 bases between. The CDR3, as DNA: TGTGCCAGCAGCCAACGATTGGGGGTCCCGGCCAATGAGCAGTTCTTC. This translates into CASSQRLGVPANEQFF.

This rearrangement joins TRBV4-3 to TRBJ1-1; D remains ambiguous. The CDR3 is made up of 16 amino acids. Germline V CDR1 and CDR2: LGHNA, YSLEER. V was trimmed by 0 bases and J by 0 bases, leaving 11 bases between them. The CDR3 spells CASSQEPPGLNTEAFF. The DNA for the CDR3 is TGCGCCAGCAGCCAAGAGCCCCCGGGGTTGAACACTGAAGCTTTCTTT.

V and J are TRBV29-1 and TRBJ1-2; D is ambiguous. Trimming pared 0 bases from V and 8 bases from J, leaving 13 bases between. Germline CDR1 and CDR2: SQVTM and ANQGSEA. The CDR3 runs 13 residues. The CDR3 is CSVEDLGKGGYTF. CDR3 nucleotide sequence: TGCAGCGTTGAAGATTTAGGGAAAGGCGGCTACACCTTC. Looking up the rest from reference TRBV29-1 and TRBJ1-2 gives the full variable domain: SAVISQKPSRDICQRGTSLTIQCQVDSQVTMMFWYRQQPGQSLTLIATANQGSEATYESGFVIDKFPISRPNLTFSTLTVSNMSPEDSSIYLCSVEDLGKGGYTFGSGTRLTVV.

This clonotype turned up a few times. V is TRBV5-5 and J is TRBJ2-5, with a weak D call TRBD2 (5 bases). V lost 0 bases and J 5 bases, leaving 11 bases between the germline ends. The CDR3 extends over 14 amino acids. The germline V gene encodes CDR1 SGHKS and CDR2 YYEKEE (reference sequence). The CDR3 loop reads CASSLDPGVETQYF. CDR3 DNA: TGTGCCAGCAGCTTGGATCCCGGGGTGGAGACCCAGTACTTC.

This clonotype showed up just once. V usage is TRBV10-3 and J usage is TRBJ1-1; D may be TRBD1 (5 bases). V lost 6 bases and J lost 5, with 13 bases in between. This CDR3 is built from 13 residues. CDR1 is ENHRY, CDR2 SYGVKD, per germline. The CDR3 spells CAISASEGTEAFF. CDR3 bases: TGTGCCATCAGCGCTAGCGAGGGGACTGAAGCTTTCTTT.

This clonotype was seen a handful of times. The chain couples TRBV28 to TRBJ1-1; unclear D gene. V lost 8 bases, J lost 2 bases, and 15 bases lay in between. This CDR3 contains 14 residues. Germline CDR1 MDHEN, CDR2 SYDVKM. The CDR3 loop reads CASRPQLRNTEAFF. DNA for the CDR3: TGTGCCAGCCGTCCCCAGCTAAGAAACACTGAAGCTTTCTTT.

The chain joins TRBV18 to TRBJ1-4; no definite D call. This CDR3 is 13 amino acids long. Germline CDR1 KGHSH, CDR2 LQKENI. The ends were cut back, 8 bases at V and 0 bases at J, with 7 bases in the middle. The CDR3 DNA reads TGTGCCAGCGCACGATCAACTAATGAAAAACTGTTTTTT. The encoded protein is CASARSTNEKLFF.

The rearrangement links TRBV7-9 to TRBJ2-1; D uncertain. CDR1 is SEHNR and CDR2 is FQNEAQ in the germline V gene (reference sequence). Trimming left V 2 bases short and J 9 bases short, with 8 bases between. CDR3 size: 12 residues. CDR3 protein: CASSLSSGEQFF. Here the CDR3 DNA reads TGTGCCAGCAGCTTATCATCCGGTGAGCAGTTCTTC. Full variable domain (outside the CDR3, taken from reference TRBV7-9 and TRBJ2-1): DTGVSQNPRHKITKRGQNVTFRCDPISEHNRLYWYRQTLGQGPEFLTYFQNEAQLEKSRLLSDRFSAERPKGSFSTLEIQRTEQGDSAMYLCASSLSSGEQFFGPGTRLTVL.

This clonotype was observed at least ten times. The CDR3 protein is CASSRTSGQETQYF. The CDR3 DNA reads as TGTGCCAGCAGCCGAACTAGCGGACAAGAGACCCAGTACTTC. V gene TRBV11-2 combines with J gene TRBJ2-5; 8 bases agree with TRBD2. V gave up 5 bases and J gave up 2 bases; unmatched junction bases: 4. This CDR3 contains 14 residues. Germline V gene sequence: CDR1 SGHAT, CDR2 FQNNGV.

This clonotype has more than one count but fewer than ten. This chain joins TRBV4-1 and TRBJ2-1; TRBD2 aligns across 13 bases. V dropped 6 bases and J dropped 5; count of bases not matched to a gene: 4. The CDR3 is 15 amino acids. Germline CDR1 reads MGHRA; CDR2 reads YSYEKL. The CDR3 loop reads CASRRGLAGDNEQFF. The CDR3 DNA sequence: TGCGCCAGCAGACGAGGACTAGCGGGGGACAATGAGCAGTTCTTC.

This clonotype was recorded a few times. This chain connects TRBV5-1 to TRBJ2-7, with 10 nucleotides matching TRBD1. V gave up 4 bases and J gave up 2 bases; unmatched junction bases: 9. The CDR3 runs 16 residues. Per the germline V gene, CDR1 is SGHRS and CDR2 is YFSETQ. CDR3 in DNA: TGCGCCAGCAGCCGGAGCCGGGACAGGGGACCCTACGAGCAGTACTTC. Its protein is CASSRSRDRGPYEQYF.

In its sample, this clonotype was seen a few times. The chain employs TRBV6-1 and TRBJ2-7, with 8 nucleotides matching TRBD1. Germline V gene data show CDR1 as MNHNS and CDR2 as SASEGT. V lost 7 bases, J lost 6 bases, and 8 bases stayed unmatched. This CDR3 has 13 amino acids. DNA for the CDR3: TGTGCCAGCAAGGACAGGGCGGCGGGCGAGCAGTACTTC. Protein product: CASKDRAAGEQYF.

In its sample, this clonotype was seen a few times. This chain connects TRBV7-9 to TRBJ1-5; the D is unclear. Looked up from germline, CDR1 is SEHNR and CDR2 is FQNEAQ (reference sequence). The CDR3 runs to 15 residues. Deletions cut 5 bases from V and 0 bases from J, with 11 bases between. The CDR3 DNA reads as TGTGCCAGCAGCCGAGGCGGTTATAGCAATCAGCCCCAGCATTTT. The encoded protein is CASSRGGYSNQPQHF.

This chain joins TRBV7-2 and TRBJ2-1; 11 positions agree with TRBD2. CDR1 is SGHTA and CDR2 is FQGNSA in the germline V gene. V was clipped by 1 base and J by 5 bases; unmatched bases: 4. The CDR3 is 16 residues long. This CDR3 reads CASSLVGTSGDNEQFF. The CDR3, as DNA: TGTGCCAGCAGCTTAGTAGGGACTAGCGGAGACAATGAGCAGTTCTTC.

The J gene is TRBJ2-7, the V gene TRBV7-6, with TRBD2 identical over 7 bases. V trimming: 5 bases; J trimming: 7 bases; junction bases outside the gene matches: 11. The CDR3 spans 14 residues. The germline V gene encodes CDR1 SGHVS and CDR2 FNYEAQ. CDR3 loop: CASSISPSGGEQYF. DNA of the CDR3: TGTGCCAGCAGCATCAGTCCATCCGGGGGGGAGCAGTACTTC.

The chain uses TRBV20-1 and TRBJ1-1; no clear D gene. The V gene lost 4 bases and the J gene lost 10 bases, with 13 bases spanning the gap. The CDR3 totals 11 residues. Germline values: CDR1 DFQATT, CDR2 SNEGSKA (reference sequence). CDR3 nucleotide sequence: TGCAGTGCTACCACCCAAGGGAGAGCTTTCTTT. Translated, it gives CSATTQGRAFF.

This clonotype was observed a few times. This chain connects TRBV10-1 to TRBJ2-1; a weak D match, TRBD2 (5 bases). There are 11 residues in the CDR3. Germline V gene sequence: CDR1 WNHNN, CDR2 SYGVQD (reference sequence). Trimming removed 6 bases at V and 9 bases at J, with 9 bases between. The CDR3, as DNA: TGCGCCAGCAGCGGCGGAGGTGAGCAGTTCTTC. This codes for CASSGGGEQFF.

The V call is TRBV19, the J call TRBJ1-5, with D perhaps matching TRBD1 (6 bases). V was clipped by 10 bases and J by 7 bases, with 17 bases between them. This CDR3 region has 13 residues. CDR1 is LNHDA and CDR2 is SQIVND in the germline V gene (reference sequence). CDR3 region: CATSKGGRQPQHF. Here the CDR3 DNA reads TGTGCCACGTCAAAGGGGGGGAGGCAGCCCCAGCATTTT.

A few counts support this clonotype. The chain couples TRBV7-6 to TRBJ2-7, with TRBD2 matching over 11 bases. The CDR3 length is 16 residues. Germline V gene sequence: CDR1 SGHVS, CDR2 FNYEAQ. V lost 3 bases to trimming and J lost 4 bases; unmatched junction nucleotides: 8. CDR3 coding DNA: TGTGCCAGCAGCTTGGCTACTAGCGGGAGAAGGTACGAGCAGTACTTC. Protein sequence: CASSLATSGRRYEQYF.

V and J are TRBV25-1 and TRBJ2-2, with D possibly matching TRBD1 (6 bases). Deletions cut 8 bases from V and 12 bases from J, with 13 bases between. The CDR3 spans 11 residues. Germline V CDR1 and CDR2: MGHDK, SYGVNS. In nucleotides, the CDR3 is TGTGCCAGCTTTGTCCAGGGGAAGCTGTTTTTT. This gives the protein CASFVQGKLFF.

This clonotype was recorded many times. The chain uses TRBV28 and TRBJ2-1; unclear D gene. Germline V gene lookup returns CDR1 MDHEN and CDR2 SYDVKM. CDR3 length: 11 residues. The V end was cut by 6 bases, the J end by 4 bases, with 4 bases between. CDR3 residues: CASRLYNEQFF. In nucleotides, the CDR3 is TGTGCCAGCAGGCTATACAATGAGCAGTTCTTC.

The chain links TRBV7-6 to TRBJ2-1; D unclear. Germline V gene sequence: CDR1 SGHVS, CDR2 FNYEAQ. The CDR3 runs to 14 residues. The germline V and J ends were trimmed by 5 bases and 0 bases, with 8 bases remaining between them. DNA for the CDR3: TGTGCCAGCAGCCCCGTTAACTCCTACAATGAGCAGTTCTTC. Translated: CASSPVNSYNEQFF.